This T cell receptor (beta chain) was identified during a study of metastatic and nonmetastatic thyroid tumors. The study's findings and limits: The reported finding was significantly higher TCR beta diversity in malignant thyroid tumors relative to benign nodules, in blood and tumor.

Note on this clone: Its antigen is unidentified.

The CDR3 loop spans 15 amino acids. The J segment lost 2 bases and the V segment lost 1 base, leaving 2 bases of the junction unmatched. Germline loops: CDR1 PRHDT, CDR2 FYEKMQ (reference sequence). None of the patients had undergone any treatment ahead of thyroid surgery. Per the original methods: The distant-metastasis classifier for papillary thyroid cancer was built from CDR3 differences across clinicopathological groups. TCRdb re-analyzed the PCR reads through MiXCR. TCRdb, rather than the study authors, made the V and J calls. In the table there are 20,000 to 25,000 clones, approximately 20% of which are singletons.

The sample comprised blood. The chain recombines TRBV13 with TRBJ1-2, with 9 bases fitting TRBD1. The sequence was obtained from a male donor with papillary thyroid cancer or a benign thyroid nodule (not recorded which). Some clones in this sample may be carry-over from other donors' samples. CDR3 nucleotide sequence: TGTGCCAGCAGCTTAGAAGGACAGGGGAACTATGGCTACACCTTC. Amino acid sequence: CASSLEGQGNYGYTF. Full variable domain (rest looked up from reference TRBV13 and TRBJ1-2): AAGVIQSPRHLIKEKRETATLKCYPIPRHDTVYWYQQGPGQDPQFLISFYEKMQSDKGSIPDRFSAQQFSDYHSELNMSSLELGDSALYFCASSLEGQGNYGYTFGSGTRLTVV.